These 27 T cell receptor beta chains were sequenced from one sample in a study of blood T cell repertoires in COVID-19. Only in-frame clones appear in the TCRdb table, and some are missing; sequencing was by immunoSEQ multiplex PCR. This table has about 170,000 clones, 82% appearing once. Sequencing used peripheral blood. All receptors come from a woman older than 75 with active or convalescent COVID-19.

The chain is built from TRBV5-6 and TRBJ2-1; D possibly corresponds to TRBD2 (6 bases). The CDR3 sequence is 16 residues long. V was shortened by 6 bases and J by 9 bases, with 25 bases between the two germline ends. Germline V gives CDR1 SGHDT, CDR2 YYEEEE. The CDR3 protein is CASTWRASFLYGEQFF. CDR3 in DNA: TGTGCCAGCACCTGGAGGGCGAGTTTCTTATACGGTGAGCAGTTCTTC.

DNA for the CDR3: TGTGCCATCAGTGAGTCGGGACAGGGCTCTGGAAACACCATATATTTT. It yields the protein CAISESGQGSGNTIYF. V gene TRBV10-3 combines with J gene TRBJ1-3; 9 nucleotides align to TRBD1. V trimming: 0 bases; J trimming: 0 bases; junction bases outside the gene matches: 0. Germline lookup yields CDR1 ENHRY and CDR2 SYGVKD. This CDR3 region has 16 residues.

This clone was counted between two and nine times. CDR3 region: CSAKGADTQYF. The DNA of the CDR3 is TGCAGTGCTAAGGGGGCGGATACGCAGTATTTT. The chain carries TRBV20-1 and TRBJ2-3, with 7 bases lining up with TRBD1. V shed 4 bases and J 6 bases; nucleotides not matched to a gene: 1. The V gene's germline CDR1 is DFQATT and CDR2 SNEGSKA (reference sequence). The CDR3 loop spans 11 amino acids.

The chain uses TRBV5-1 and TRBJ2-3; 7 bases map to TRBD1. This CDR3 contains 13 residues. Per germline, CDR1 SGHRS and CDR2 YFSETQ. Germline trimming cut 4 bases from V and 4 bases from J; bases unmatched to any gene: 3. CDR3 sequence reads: CASSDQGADTQYF. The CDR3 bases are TGCGCCAGCAGCGACCAGGGGGCAGATACGCAGTATTTT.

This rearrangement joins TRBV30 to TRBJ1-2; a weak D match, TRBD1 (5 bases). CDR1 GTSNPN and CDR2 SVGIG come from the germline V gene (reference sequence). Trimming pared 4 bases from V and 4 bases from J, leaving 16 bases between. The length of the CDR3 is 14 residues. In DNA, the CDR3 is TGTGCCTGGACCCCGGGGGACCTCGGCTATGGCTACACCTTC. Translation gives CAWTPGDLGYGYTF.

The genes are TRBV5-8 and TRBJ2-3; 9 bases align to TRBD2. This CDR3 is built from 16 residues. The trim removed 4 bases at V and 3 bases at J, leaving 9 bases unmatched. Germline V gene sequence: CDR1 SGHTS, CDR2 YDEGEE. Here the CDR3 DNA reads TGTGCCAGCAGCCTTATAGCGGGAGTGGGGACAGATACGCAGTATTTT. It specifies CASSLIAGVGTDTQYF.

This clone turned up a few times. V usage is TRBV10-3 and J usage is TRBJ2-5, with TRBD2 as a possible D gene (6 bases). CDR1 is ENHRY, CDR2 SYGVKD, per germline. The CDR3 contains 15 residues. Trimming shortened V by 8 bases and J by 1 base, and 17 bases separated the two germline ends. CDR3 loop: CAIGKGLAAQETQYF. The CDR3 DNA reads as TGTGCCATCGGGAAGGGCTTAGCGGCCCAAGAGACCCAGTACTTC.

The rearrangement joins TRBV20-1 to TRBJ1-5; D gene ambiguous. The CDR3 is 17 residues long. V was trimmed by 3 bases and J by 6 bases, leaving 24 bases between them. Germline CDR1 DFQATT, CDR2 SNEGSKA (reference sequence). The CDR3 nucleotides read TGCAGTGCTAGTAAGTTTGGCGGGTCTCGAGCGGGTCAGCCCCAGCATTTT. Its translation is CSASKFGGSRAGQPQHF.

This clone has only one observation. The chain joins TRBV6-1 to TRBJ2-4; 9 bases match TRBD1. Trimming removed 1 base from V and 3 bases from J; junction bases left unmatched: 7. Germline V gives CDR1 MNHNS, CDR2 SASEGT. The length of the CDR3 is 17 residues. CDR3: CASSEERTGVVKNIQYF. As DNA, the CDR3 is TGTGCCAGCAGTGAAGAGCGGACAGGGGTAGTCAAAAACATTCAGTACTTC.

CDR3 nucleotides: TGTGCCAGCAGCACCCAACTCCCACCCTCCTACGAGCAGTACTTC. It specifies CASSTQLPPSYEQYF. The J gene is TRBJ2-7, the V gene TRBV11-2; D is unclear. The CDR3 has 15 residues. Germline CDR1 is SGHAT and CDR2 is FQNNGV. Trimming took 5 bases from V and 0 from J, leaving 14 bases between them. Full variable domain (remainder filled in from reference TRBV11-2 and TRBJ2-7): EAGVAQSPRYKIIEKRQSVAFWCNPISGHATLYWYQQILGQGPKLLIQFQNNGVVDDSQLPKDRFSAERLKGVDSTLKIQPAKLEDSAVYLCASSTQLPPSYEQYFGPGTRLTVT.

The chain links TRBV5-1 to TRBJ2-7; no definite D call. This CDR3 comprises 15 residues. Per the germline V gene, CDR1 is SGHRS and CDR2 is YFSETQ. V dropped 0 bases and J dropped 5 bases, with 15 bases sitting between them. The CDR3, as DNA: TGCGCCAGCAGCTTGGGAGTTATGAAGATGGACGAGCAGTACTTC. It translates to CASSLGVMKMDEQYF.

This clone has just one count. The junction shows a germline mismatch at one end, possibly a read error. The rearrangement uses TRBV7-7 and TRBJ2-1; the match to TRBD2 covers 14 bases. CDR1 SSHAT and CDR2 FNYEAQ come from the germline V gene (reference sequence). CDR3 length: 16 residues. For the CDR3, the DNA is TGTGCTAGCAGCCCGGGACTAGCGGGAGTCAGTAGTGAGCAGTTCTTC. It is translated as CASSPGLAGVSSEQFF.

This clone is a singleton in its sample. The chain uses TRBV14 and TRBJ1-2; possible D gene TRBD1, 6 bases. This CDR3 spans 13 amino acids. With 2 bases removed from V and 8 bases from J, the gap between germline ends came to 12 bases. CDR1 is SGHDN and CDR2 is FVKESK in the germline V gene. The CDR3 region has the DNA TGTGCCAGCAGCCAAACAGGGTTAGGAGGCTACACCTTC. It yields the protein CASSQTGLGGYTF.

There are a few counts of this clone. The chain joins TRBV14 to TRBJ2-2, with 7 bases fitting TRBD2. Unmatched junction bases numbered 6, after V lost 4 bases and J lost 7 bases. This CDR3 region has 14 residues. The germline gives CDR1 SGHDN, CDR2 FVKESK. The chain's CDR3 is CASSPRGVGGELFF. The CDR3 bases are TGTGCCAGCAGCCCTCGGGGGGTGGGCGGGGAGCTGTTTTTT.

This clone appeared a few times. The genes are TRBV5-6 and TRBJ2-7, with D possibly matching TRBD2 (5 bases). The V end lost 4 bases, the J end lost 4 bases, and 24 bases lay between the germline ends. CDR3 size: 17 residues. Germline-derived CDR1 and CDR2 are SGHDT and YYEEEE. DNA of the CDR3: TGTGCCAGCAGCAATGATCGAGACGGACTGCATACGTACGAGCAGTACTTC. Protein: CASSNDRDGLHTYEQYF.

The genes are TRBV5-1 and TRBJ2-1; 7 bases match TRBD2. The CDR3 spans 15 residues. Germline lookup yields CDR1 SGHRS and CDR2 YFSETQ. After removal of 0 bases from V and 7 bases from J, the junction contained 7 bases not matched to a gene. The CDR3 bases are TGCGCCAGCAGCTTGGCTCTAGGGCGGGAGAATGAGCAGTTCTTC. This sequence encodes CASSLALGRENEQFF.

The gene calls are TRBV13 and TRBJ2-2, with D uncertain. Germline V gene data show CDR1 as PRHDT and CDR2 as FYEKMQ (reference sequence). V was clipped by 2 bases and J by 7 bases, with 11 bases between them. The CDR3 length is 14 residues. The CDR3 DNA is TGTGCCAGCAGCTTAAGACTGACGAGCGGGGAGCTGTTTTTT. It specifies CASSLRLTSGELFF.

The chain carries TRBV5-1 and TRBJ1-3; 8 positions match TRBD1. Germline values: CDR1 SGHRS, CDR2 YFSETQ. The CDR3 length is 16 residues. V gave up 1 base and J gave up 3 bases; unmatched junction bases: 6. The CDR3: CASSLTQGALGNTIYF. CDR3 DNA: TGCGCCAGCAGCTTGACTCAGGGGGCGCTTGGAAACACCATATATTTT.

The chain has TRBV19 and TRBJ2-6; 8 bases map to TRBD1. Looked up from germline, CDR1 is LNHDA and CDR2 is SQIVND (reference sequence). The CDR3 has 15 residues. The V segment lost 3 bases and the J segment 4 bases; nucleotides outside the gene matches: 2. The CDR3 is CASSMTGAGANVLTF. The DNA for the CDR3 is TGTGCCAGTAGTATGACAGGGGCCGGGGCCAACGTCCTGACTTTC.

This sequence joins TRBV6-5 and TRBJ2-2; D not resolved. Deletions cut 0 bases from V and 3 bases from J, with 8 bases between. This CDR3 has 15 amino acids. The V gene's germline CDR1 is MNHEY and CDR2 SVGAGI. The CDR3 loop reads CASSYSAFDTGELFF. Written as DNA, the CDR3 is TGTGCCAGCAGTTACTCGGCATTCGACACCGGGGAGCTGTTTTTT.

The chain's CDR3 is CASSLGGSNYGYTF. DNA of the CDR3: TGTGCCAGCAGCTTAGGAGGGTCGAACTATGGCTACACCTTC. The rearrangement joins TRBV11-2 to TRBJ1-2; D unclear. CDR1 and CDR2 (germline): SGHAT, FQNNGV. Trimming took off 1 base at V and 2 bases at J, with 8 bases between the two ends. The CDR3 extends over 14 amino acids.

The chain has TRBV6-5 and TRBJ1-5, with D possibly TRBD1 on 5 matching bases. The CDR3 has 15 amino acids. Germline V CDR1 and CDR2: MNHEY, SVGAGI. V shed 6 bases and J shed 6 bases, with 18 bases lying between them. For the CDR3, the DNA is TGTGCCAGCAGCCCGGTCAGGGTAGGGGCTCAGCCCCAGCATTTT. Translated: CASSPVRVGAQPQHF.

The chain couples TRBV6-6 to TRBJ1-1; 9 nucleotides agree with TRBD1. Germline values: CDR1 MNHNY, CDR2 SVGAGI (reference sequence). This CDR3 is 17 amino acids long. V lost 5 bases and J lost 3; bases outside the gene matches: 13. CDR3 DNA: TGTGCCAGCAGTCCCGGACAGGGGTTTTCATTGGACACTGAAGCTTTCTTT. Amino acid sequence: CASSPGQGFSLDTEAFF.

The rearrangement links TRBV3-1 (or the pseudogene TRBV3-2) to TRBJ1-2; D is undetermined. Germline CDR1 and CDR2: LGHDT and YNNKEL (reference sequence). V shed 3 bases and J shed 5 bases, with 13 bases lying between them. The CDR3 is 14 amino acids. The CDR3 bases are TGTGCCAGCAGCCATTCCGAGGGCCTTTATGGCTACACCTTC. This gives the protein CASSHSEGLYGYTF.

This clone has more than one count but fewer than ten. CDR3 DNA sequence: TGTGCCAGTAGTATTACTAGGGGGCGCCCAGAGACCCAGTACTTC. This translates into CASSITRGRPETQYF. The V call is TRBV19, the J call TRBJ2-5, with TRBD1 matching over 7 bases. This CDR3 has 15 amino acids. J lost 4 bases, V lost 3 bases, and 8 bases had no gene match. Germline CDR1 LNHDA, CDR2 SQIVND (reference sequence).

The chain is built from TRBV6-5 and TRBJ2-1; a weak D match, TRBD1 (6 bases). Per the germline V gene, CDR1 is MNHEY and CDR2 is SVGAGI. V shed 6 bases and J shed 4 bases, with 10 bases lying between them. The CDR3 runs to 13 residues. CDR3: CASRGGPYNEQFF. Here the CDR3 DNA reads TGTGCCAGCAGAGGGGGACCGTACAATGAGCAGTTCTTC.

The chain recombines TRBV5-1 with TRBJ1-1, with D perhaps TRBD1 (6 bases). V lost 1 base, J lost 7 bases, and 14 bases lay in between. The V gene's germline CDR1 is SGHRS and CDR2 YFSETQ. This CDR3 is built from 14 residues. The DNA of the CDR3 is TGCGCCAGCAGCTTGTCAGGGGCGGGTGGTGAAGCTTTCTTT. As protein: CASSLSGAGGEAFF.